The next 32 T cell receptor beta chains were all read from a single sample in a study of T cells in Graves' hyperthyroidism and ophthalmopathy. The source material, RNA transcripts, was used to amplify TCR beta CDR3 regions. An initial round of RT-PCR targeting the TCR CDR3 relied on the HTBI primer set. MiXCR, applied by TCRdb to the multiplex PCR reads, yields one record per CDR3 protein. The table shows roughly 260,000 distinct CDR3 sequences, with more than 14% occurring only once. The specimen was blood. The receptors come from a woman aged 40 to 50 with Graves' hyperthyroidism that later progressed to Graves' ophthalmopathy.

This clonotype was counted at least ten times. The chain employs TRBV12-3 or TRBV12-4 and TRBJ1-1, with 10 bases lining up with TRBD1. The trim removed 5 bases at V and 1 base at J, leaving 4 bases unmatched. The CDR3 spans 15 residues. CDR3 sequence: CASSPRTGGNTEAFF. As DNA, the CDR3 is TGTGCCAGCAGTCCTAGGACAGGGGGGAACACTGAAGCTTTCTTT.

V gene TRBV10-3 combines with J gene TRBJ1-1; unclear D gene. Germline V lookup: CDR1 ENHRY, CDR2 SYGVKD. This CDR3 is built from 14 residues. With 0 bases removed from V and 5 bases from J, the gap between germline ends came to 10 bases. The DNA of the CDR3 is TGTGCCATCAGTGAGTCGACTCTGGGGACTGAAGCTTTCTTT. Encoded protein: CAISESTLGTEAFF.

This clonotype was counted at least ten times. CDR3 sequence reads: CASSSPGTDTQYF. DNA for the CDR3: TGTGCCAGCAGTTCACCCGGCACAGATACGCAGTATTTT. This chain connects TRBV12-3 or TRBV12-4 to TRBJ2-3; D is uncertain. Trimming removed 4 bases from V and 1 base from J, with 6 bases in between. The CDR3 sequence is 13 residues long.

This clonotype was detected many times. The gene calls are TRBV27 and TRBJ1-1; D gene uncertain. The germline CDR1 and CDR2 sequences are MNHEY and SMNVEV (reference sequence). The CDR3 is 13 residues long. Trimming removed 3 bases from V and 5 bases from J, with 10 bases in between. The CDR3: CASSFGGLTEAFF. The CDR3 region has the DNA TGTGCCAGCAGTTTTGGTGGGCTTACTGAAGCTTTCTTT.

This clonotype was detected ten times or more. The chain joins TRBV20-1 to TRBJ1-4; D may be TRBD1 (5 bases). Trimming took off 6 bases at V and 0 bases at J, with 14 bases between the two ends. From germline, CDR1 is DFQATT and CDR2 SNEGSKA (reference sequence). This CDR3 has 15 residues. The DNA for the CDR3 is TGCAGTGCCAAGGACACCAACCCAACTAATGAAAAACTGTTTTTT. It yields the protein CSAKDTNPTNEKLFF.

This clonotype was seen ten or more times. J is TRBJ1-4 and V is TRBV7-9; 10 bases fit TRBD1. The junction had 8 bases not matched to a gene; V was cut back by 4 bases and J by 6 bases. The CDR3 has 16 amino acids. Germline lookup yields CDR1 SEHNR and CDR2 FQNEAQ (reference sequence). CDR3 nucleotides: TGTGCCAGCAGCTGGGACCGGGACAGGGGCCATGAAAAACTGTTTTTT. This codes for CASSWDRDRGHEKLFF.

This clonotype has more than one count but fewer than ten. This chain links TRBV5-6 with TRBJ2-7; tentatively, D is TRBD2 (7 bases). CDR1 and CDR2 (germline): SGHDT, YYEEEE. CDR3 length equals 16 residues. V was clipped by 4 bases and J by 3 bases, with 20 bases between them. In DNA, the CDR3 is TGTGCCAGCAGCCCCCCGGGGGGCGGGAGTTTCTACGAGCAGTACTTC. Its protein product is CASSPPGGGSFYEQYF.

This clonotype was detected ten times or more. V and J are TRBV5-8 and TRBJ2-1, with a weak D call TRBD2 (6 bases). The germline V gene has CDR1 SGHTS and CDR2 YDEGEE. The CDR3 is made up of 16 amino acids. Trimming removed 0 bases from V and 1 base from J, with 11 bases in between. The CDR3 sequence is CASSLARDPSYNEQFF. CDR3 sequence (DNA): TGTGCCAGCAGCTTGGCGCGGGATCCGTCCTACAATGAGCAGTTCTTC. Complete variable domain (other parts from reference TRBV5-8 and TRBJ2-1): EAGVTQSPTHLIKTRGQQATLRCSPISGHTSVYWYQQALGLGLQFLLWYDEGEERNRGNFPPRFSGRQFPNYSSELNVNALELEDSALYLCASSLARDPSYNEQFFGPGTRLTVL.

V gene TRBV6-2 or TRBV6-3 combines with J gene TRBJ2-1; TRBD2 matches at 11 bases. CDR1 MNHEY and CDR2 SVGEGT come from the germline V gene. CDR3 length: 17 amino acids. V was clipped by 5 bases and J by 4 bases; unmatched bases: 10. CDR3 DNA: TGTGCCAGCAGTGACGCGACTAGCGGGAATCGGTACAATGAGCAGTTCTTC. This gives the protein CASSDATSGNRYNEQFF.

In its sample, this clonotype was seen many times. The chain has TRBV6-1 and TRBJ1-3; weak D call: TRBD1 (5 bases). CDR3 length: 13 residues. The ends were cut back, 5 bases at V and 2 bases at J, with 7 bases in the middle. CDR1 and CDR2 (germline): MNHNS, SASEGT. CDR3 nucleotides: TGTGCCAGCAGTAGGGGTCCTGGAAACACCATATATTTT. Translated, it gives CASSRGPGNTIYF.

This clonotype was seen a handful of times. The chain employs TRBV28 and TRBJ2-7, with D possibly matching TRBD2 (6 bases). The CDR3 sequence is 16 residues long. The ends were cut back, 2 bases at V and 4 bases at J, with 18 bases in the middle. Germline-derived CDR1 and CDR2 are MDHEN and SYDVKM. The CDR3 coding sequence is TGTGCCAGCAGTTTACCCGGGACTGACCCTCGATACGAGCAGTACTTC. Amino acids: CASSLPGTDPRYEQYF. Supplemented by reference TRBV28 and TRBJ2-7, the full variable domain reads DVKVTQSSRYLVKRTGEKVFLECVQDMDHENMFWYRQDPGLGLRLIYFSYDVKMKEKGDIPEGYSVSREKKERFSLILESASTNQTSMYLCASSLPGTDPRYEQYFGPGTRLTVT.

At least ten counts were recorded for this clonotype. The CDR3 region is CASSLSRLAGIYEQYF. In DNA, the CDR3 is TGTGCCAGCAGTTTATCTCGTTTAGCGGGGATTTACGAGCAGTACTTC. The J gene is TRBJ2-7, the V gene TRBV28; 8 bases fit TRBD2. Germline loops: CDR1 MDHEN, CDR2 SYDVKM. The ends lost 1 base at V and 4 bases at J; junction bases unmatched: 9. CDR3 size: 16 residues.

This clonotype was picked up many times. This rearrangement joins TRBV29-1 to TRBJ1-1; no clear D. Germline V gene sequence: CDR1 SQVTM, CDR2 ANQGSEA. Trimming stripped 4 bases from V and 1 base from J, with 7 bases between. The CDR3 is made up of 12 amino acids. CDR3 sequence reads: CSVVWGNTEAFF. CDR3 sequence (DNA): TGCAGCGTTGTCTGGGGGAACACTGAAGCTTTCTTT.

V is TRBV6-1 and J is TRBJ2-1; 12 bases fit TRBD2. Germline V gene sequence: CDR1 MNHNS, CDR2 SASEGT. Trimming removed 5 bases from V and 9 bases from J; junction bases left unmatched: 8. This CDR3 is built from 15 residues. The CDR3 here is CASSRLAGEDGEQFF. CDR3 in DNA: TGTGCCAGCAGTCGACTAGCGGGAGAGGACGGTGAGCAGTTCTTC.

This clonotype appeared many times. The CDR3 nucleotides are TGTGCCAGCAGTTTGGTCGCGAATAACTATGGCTACACCTTC. As protein: CASSLVANNYGYTF. The rearrangement joins TRBV28 to TRBJ1-2; D is uncertain. The CDR3 contains 14 residues. From germline, CDR1 is MDHEN and CDR2 SYDVKM. V was cut by 3 bases and J by 1 base, with 9 bases left in between.

At least ten counts were recorded for this clonotype. This chain links TRBV3-1 with TRBJ2-1; the D gene is possibly TRBD2 (6 bases). This CDR3 region has 16 residues. The V end was cut by 3 bases, the J end by 4 bases, with 16 bases between. The germline V gene has CDR1 LGHDT and CDR2 YNNKEL (reference sequence). As DNA, the CDR3 is TGTGCCAGCAGCCACCCTGGAGGGACGGTTTACAATGAGCAGTTCTTC. Its translation is CASSHPGGTVYNEQFF.

This clonotype occurred many times. The chain couples TRBV30 to TRBJ2-3; TRBD1 matches 8 bases. The CDR3 contains 12 residues. V was pared by 4 bases and J by 6 bases, with 3 bases of the junction left unmatched. Germline assignment: CDR1 GTSNPN and CDR2 SVGIG (reference sequence). For the CDR3, the DNA is TGTGCCTGGATCACAGGGGGGGATACGCAGTATTTT. As protein: CAWITGGDTQYF.

The sample holds many counts of this clonotype. The chain combines TRBV2 with TRBJ2-5, with 9 positions matching TRBD1. The CDR3 spans 14 residues. CDR1 is SNHLY, CDR2 FYNNEI, per germline. With 7 bases clipped from V and 5 bases from J, the junction kept 8 bases outside the gene matches. The CDR3 bases are TGTGCCAGCAACAAACAGGGGGCCTTTGAGACCCAGTACTTC. Protein: CASNKQGAFETQYF.

This clonotype has a count of ten or more. V and J are TRBV27 and TRBJ2-1; maybe TRBD1 (5 bases). Trimming removed 0 bases at V and 4 bases at J, with 13 bases between. The CDR3 is 16 amino acids. In germline, CDR1 is MNHEY, CDR2 SMNVEV (reference sequence). CDR3 DNA sequence: TGTGCCAGCAGTTTATCTAGAGGACACCTATACAATGAGCAGTTCTTC. Translating it yields CASSLSRGHLYNEQFF.

This clonotype showed up many times. J is TRBJ2-7 and V is TRBV12-3 or TRBV12-4; 9 bases are shared with TRBD2. The CDR3 has 15 residues. V shed 7 bases and J 4 bases; nucleotides not matched to a gene: 11. The CDR3 bases are TGTGCCAGCACCAGGGCGGGGGGGGATTTGTACGAGCAGTACTTC. Translating gives CASTRAGGDLYEQYF.

This clonotype was found a few times. V usage is TRBV6-1 and J usage is TRBJ2-2, with 9 bases aligning to TRBD1. CDR1 and CDR2 (germline): MNHNS, SASEGT. CDR3 length: 18 residues. Trimming took 5 bases from V and 6 from J; bases not matched to a gene: 16. The CDR3 DNA follows: TGTGCCAGCAGTCAATACCGGTGGGACAGGGATACACCCGGGGAGCTGTTTTTT. Amino acid sequence: CASSQYRWDRDTPGELFF.

This clonotype was seen at least ten times. This sequence joins TRBV28 and TRBJ1-3, with D unclear. This CDR3 is 15 amino acids long. CDR1 and CDR2 from the germline V gene are MDHEN and SYDVKM. V lost 3 bases and J lost 0, with 9 bases in between. CDR3: CASSFPGYSGNTIYF. CDR3 bases: TGTGCCAGCAGTTTTCCAGGATACTCTGGAAACACCATATATTTT. Full variable domain (missing parts from reference TRBV28 and TRBJ1-3): DVKVTQSSRYLVKRTGEKVFLECVQDMDHENMFWYRQDPGLGLRLIYFSYDVKMKEKGDIPEGYSVSREKKERFSLILESASTNQTSMYLCASSFPGYSGNTIYFGEGSWLTVV.

In nucleotides, the CDR3 is TGTGCCAGCAGCTTGGCGCGATCTAGCGGGAGTGGGGCATACGAGCAGTACTTC. It codes for CASSLARSSGSGAYEQYF. The V call is TRBV11-2, the J call TRBJ2-7; TRBD2 matches at 10 bases. From germline, CDR1 is SGHAT and CDR2 FQNNGV. Trimming took 3 bases from V and 4 from J; bases not matched to a gene: 15. The CDR3 length is 18 residues. The entire variable domain, with the rest obtained from reference TRBV11-2 and TRBJ2-7, is as follows: EAGVAQSPRYKIIEKRQSVAFWCNPISGHATLYWYQQILGQGPKLLIQFQNNGVVDDSQLPKDRFSAERLKGVDSTLKIQPAKLEDSAVYLCASSLARSSGSGAYEQYFGPGTRLTVT.

This clonotype was counted many times. The chain links TRBV6-1 to TRBJ1-5; 9 bases line up with TRBD1. J lost 1 base, V lost 7 bases, and 8 bases had no gene match. The CDR3 contains 16 residues. Germline assignment: CDR1 MNHNS and CDR2 SASEGT. CDR3 DNA sequence: TGTGCCAGCAATCCATTACAGGGGGCAAGCAATCAGCCCCAGCATTTT. This codes for CASNPLQGASNQPQHF.

This clonotype was seen repeatedly, ten times or more. V gene TRBV7-8 combines with J gene TRBJ2-1; D is possibly TRBD1 (5 bases). The CDR3 is made up of 16 amino acids. V lost 6 bases to trimming and J lost 5 bases, with 20 bases between them. The germline V gene has CDR1 SGHVS and CDR2 FQNEAQ. The CDR3 nucleotides read TGTGCCAGCAGGAGACTGGGGCGGAGCCTAAACAATGAGCAGTTCTTC. This encodes CASRRLGRSLNNEQFF.

V and J are TRBV3-1 and TRBJ2-5; TRBD2 matches 13 bases. In germline, CDR1 is LGHDT, CDR2 YNNKEL (reference sequence). The CDR3 loop spans 15 amino acids. Trimming removed 3 bases from V and 5 bases from J; junction bases left unmatched: 3. The CDR3: CASSQELAGGETQYF. CDR3 coding DNA: TGTGCCAGCAGCCAGGAACTAGCGGGAGGGGAGACCCAGTACTTC.

The CDR3 reads CASKMASGDNEQFF. The CDR3, as DNA: TGCGCCAGCAAGATGGCTAGCGGTGACAATGAGCAGTTCTTC. The chain joins TRBV5-1 to TRBJ2-1, with 7 nucleotides matching TRBD2. The CDR3 sequence is 14 residues long. Germline V CDR1 and CDR2: SGHRS, YFSETQ. Unmatched junction bases numbered 8, after V lost 6 bases and J lost 5 bases.

The chain joins TRBV30 to TRBJ2-1; TRBD2 is a possible D gene (6 bases). CDR3 length equals 13 residues. The V and J ends lost 4 bases and 7 bases respectively, with 14 bases between them. The germline CDR1 and CDR2 sequences are GTSNPN and SVGIG (reference sequence). CDR3: CAWMSGAPNEQFF. The CDR3 bases are TGTGCCTGGATGTCGGGAGCGCCAAATGAGCAGTTCTTC. The full variable domain, in which reference TRBV30 and TRBJ2-1 provide the parts outside the CDR3, is SQTIHQWPATLVQPVGSPLSLECTVEGTSNPNLYWYRQAAGRGLQLLFYSVGIGQISSEVPQNLSASRPQDRQFILSSKKLLLSDSGFYLCAWMSGAPNEQFFGPGTRLTVL.

Many counts were recorded for this clonotype. V gene TRBV6-6 combines with J gene TRBJ2-7; D gene uncertain. The V gene's germline CDR1 is MNHNY and CDR2 SVGAGI (reference sequence). Trimming removed 2 bases at V and 2 bases at J, with 13 bases between. The CDR3 consists of 15 residues. This CDR3 is CASSYTFGRTYEQYF. CDR3 nucleotide sequence: TGTGCCAGCAGTTACACCTTTGGCAGGACCTACGAGCAGTACTTC.

This clonotype was counted ten times or more. The chain carries TRBV5-1 and TRBJ2-7; D is uncertain. The germline V gene encodes CDR1 SGHRS and CDR2 YFSETQ. Trimming pared 4 bases from V and 7 bases from J, leaving 6 bases between. This CDR3 is built from 10 residues. In nucleotides, the CDR3 is TGCGCCAGCAGCCCTATAGAGCAGTACTTC. This codes for CASSPIEQYF.

The sample holds many counts of this clonotype. The chain has TRBV18 and TRBJ2-3; D not resolved. The CDR3 runs 13 residues. The germline CDR1 and CDR2 sequences are KGHSH and LQKENI. V lost 0 bases and J 4 bases, leaving 5 bases between the germline ends. CDR3 sequence reads: CASSPPRADTQYF. The CDR3 coding sequence is TGTGCCAGCTCACCACCTAGGGCAGATACGCAGTATTTT.

The rearrangement links TRBV28 to TRBJ2-4; 16 nucleotides align to TRBD2. Germline loops: CDR1 MDHEN, CDR2 SYDVKM. The CDR3 totals 16 residues. The J segment lost 7 bases and the V segment lost 6 bases, leaving 6 bases of the junction unmatched. The chain's CDR3 is CASRGTSGRELNIQYF. CDR3 nucleotide sequence: TGTGCCAGCAGAGGGACTAGCGGGAGGGAATTGAACATTCAGTACTTC.